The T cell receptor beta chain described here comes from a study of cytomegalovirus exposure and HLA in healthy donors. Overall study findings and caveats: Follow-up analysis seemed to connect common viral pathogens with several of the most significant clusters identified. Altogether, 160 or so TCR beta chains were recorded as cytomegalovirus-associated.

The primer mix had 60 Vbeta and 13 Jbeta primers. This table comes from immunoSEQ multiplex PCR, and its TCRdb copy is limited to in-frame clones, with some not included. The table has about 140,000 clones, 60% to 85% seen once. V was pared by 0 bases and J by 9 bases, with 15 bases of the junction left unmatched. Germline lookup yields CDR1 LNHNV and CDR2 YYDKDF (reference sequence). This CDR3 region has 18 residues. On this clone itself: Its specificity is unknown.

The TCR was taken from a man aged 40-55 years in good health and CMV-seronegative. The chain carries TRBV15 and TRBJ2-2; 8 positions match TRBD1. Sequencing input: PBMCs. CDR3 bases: TGTGCCACCAGCAGAGATAGGGGACAGGCTGCGCTCTCTTGGGAGCTGTTTTTT. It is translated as CATSRDRGQAALSWELFF.